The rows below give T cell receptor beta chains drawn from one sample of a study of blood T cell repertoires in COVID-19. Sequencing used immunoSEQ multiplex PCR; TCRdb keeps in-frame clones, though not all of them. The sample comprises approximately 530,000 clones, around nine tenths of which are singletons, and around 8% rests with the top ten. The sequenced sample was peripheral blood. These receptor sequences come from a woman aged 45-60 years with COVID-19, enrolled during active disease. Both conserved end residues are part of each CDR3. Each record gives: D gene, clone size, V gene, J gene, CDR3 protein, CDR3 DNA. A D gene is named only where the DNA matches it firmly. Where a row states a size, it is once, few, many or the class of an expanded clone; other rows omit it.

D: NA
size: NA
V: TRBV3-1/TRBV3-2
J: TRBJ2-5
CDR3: CASSQSVRGETQYF
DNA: TGTGCCAGCAGCCAATCGGTTAGGGGAGAGACCCAGTACTTC

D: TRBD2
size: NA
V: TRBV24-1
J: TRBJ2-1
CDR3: CATSDPSKASGGKLNEQFF
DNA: TGTGCCACCAGTGACCCCTCAAAGGCTAGCGGGGGGAAATTAAATGAGCAGTTCTTC

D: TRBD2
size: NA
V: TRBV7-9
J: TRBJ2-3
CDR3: CASSLWLAGGTDTQYF
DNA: TGTGCCAGCAGCTTGTGGCTAGCGGGGGGCACAGATACGCAGTATTTT

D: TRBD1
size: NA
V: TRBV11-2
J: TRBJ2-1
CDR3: CASSLAGQSSYNEQFF
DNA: TGTGCCAGCAGCTTAGCGGGACAGAGCTCCTACAATGAGCAGTTCTTC

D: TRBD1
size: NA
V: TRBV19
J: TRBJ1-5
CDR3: CASKEEGGSNQPQHF
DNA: TGTGCCAGTAAGGAGGAAGGGGGCAGCAATCAGCCCCAGCATTTT

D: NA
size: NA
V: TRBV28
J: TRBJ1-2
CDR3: CASSFGQVYGYTF
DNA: TGTGCCAGCAGTTTTGGGCAGGTCTATGGCTACACCTTC

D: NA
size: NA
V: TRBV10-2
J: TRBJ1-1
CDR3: CASSDLLGGAEEYTEAFF
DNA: TGCGCCAGCAGTGACCTACTCGGGGGGGCGGAAGAGTACACTGAAGCTTTCTTT

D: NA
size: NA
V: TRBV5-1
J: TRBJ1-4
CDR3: CASSLTGKATNEKLFF
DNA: TGCGCCAGCAGCTTAACAGGGAAGGCTACTAATGAAAAACTGTTTTTT

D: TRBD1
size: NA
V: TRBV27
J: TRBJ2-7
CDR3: CASSLGTGGHEQYF
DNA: TGTGCCAGCAGTCTAGGGACAGGGGGGCACGAGCAGTACTTC

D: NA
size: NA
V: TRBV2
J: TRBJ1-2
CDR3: CASCFGPGDGYTF
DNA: TGTGCCAGCTGTTTTGGCCCCGGGGATGGCTACACCTTC

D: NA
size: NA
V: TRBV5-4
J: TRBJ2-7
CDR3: CASSRMGGAEQYF
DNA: TGTGCCAGCAGCAGGATGGGGGGGGCCGAGCAGTACTTC

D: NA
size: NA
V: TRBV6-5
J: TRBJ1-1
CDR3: CASSQPGGAETAFF
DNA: TGTGCCAGCAGCCAACCGGGGGGGGCTGAAACAGCTTTCTTT

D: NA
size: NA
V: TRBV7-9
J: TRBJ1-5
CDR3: CASSHTGANQPQHF
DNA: TGTGCCAGCAGTCATACAGGTGCTAATCAGCCCCAGCATTTT

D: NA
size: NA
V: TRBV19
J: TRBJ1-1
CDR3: CAPQGDSGAPPPEAFF
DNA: TGTGCCCCCCAAGGGGATTCGGGCGCACCACCACCTGAAGCTTTCTTT

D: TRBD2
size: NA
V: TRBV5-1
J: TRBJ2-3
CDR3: CASSLRISGGDTQYF
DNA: TGCGCCAGCAGCTTGAGAATTAGCGGGGGGGATACGCAGTATTTT

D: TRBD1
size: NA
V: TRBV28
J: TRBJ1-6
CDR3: CASSLAPPIGGIESPLHF
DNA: TGTGCCAGCAGTTTAGCCCCACCGATAGGGGGCATTGAATCACCCCTCCACTTT

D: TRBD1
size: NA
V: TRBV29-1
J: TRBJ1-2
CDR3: CSVAVDRGPGYGYTF
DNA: TGCAGCGTTGCCGTAGACAGGGGGCCAGGCTATGGCTACACCTTC

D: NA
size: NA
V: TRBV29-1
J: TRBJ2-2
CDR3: CSVSRGNLDTGELFF
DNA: TGCAGCGTCAGCAGGGGAAATCTGGACACCGGGGAGCTGTTTTTT

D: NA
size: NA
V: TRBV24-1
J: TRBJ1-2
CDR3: CATSDFGEARGYTF
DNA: TGTGCCACCAGTGATTTCGGGGAGGCCAGGGGCTACACCTTC

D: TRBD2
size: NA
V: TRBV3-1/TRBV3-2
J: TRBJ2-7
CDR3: CASSQVPLGGGGAYEQYF
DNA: TGTGCCAGCAGCCAAGTTCCGTTGGGAGGCGGGGGAGCCTACGAGCAGTACTTC

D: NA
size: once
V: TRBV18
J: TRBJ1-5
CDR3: CASSWGGNQPQHF
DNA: TGTGCCAGCTCTTGGGGGGGTAATCAGCCCCAGCATTTT

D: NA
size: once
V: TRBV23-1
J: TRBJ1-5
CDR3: CASSQSKRLDRINSNQPQHF
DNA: TGCGCCAGCAGTCAATCGAAACGCCTTGACAGGATTAATAGCAATCAGCCCCAGCATTTT

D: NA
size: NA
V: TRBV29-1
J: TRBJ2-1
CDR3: CSVAPEVYNEQFF
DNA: TGCAGCGTTGCCCCCGAGGTATACAATGAGCAGTTCTTC

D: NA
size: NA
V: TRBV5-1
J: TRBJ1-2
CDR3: CASSLNSYGYTF
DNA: TGCGCCAGCAGCCTCAACAGCTATGGCTACACCTTC

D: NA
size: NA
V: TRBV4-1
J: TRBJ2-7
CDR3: CASSQAGGAQDF
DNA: TGCGCCAGCAGCCAAGCAGGCGGGGCTCAAGACTTC

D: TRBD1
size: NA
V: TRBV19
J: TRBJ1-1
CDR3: CAIRQGPNTEAFF
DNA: TGTGCCATCCGACAGGGCCCGAACACTGAAGCTTTCTTT

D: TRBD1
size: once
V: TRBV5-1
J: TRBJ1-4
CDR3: CASSPGTGGPANEKLFF
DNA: TGCGCCAGCAGCCCCGGGACAGGGGGCCCAGCTAATGAAAAACTGTTTTTT

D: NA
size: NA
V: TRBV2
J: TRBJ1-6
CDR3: CASEEERHGTSPLHF
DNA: TGTGCCAGCGAGGAGGAGAGACACGGGACATCACCCCTCCACTTT

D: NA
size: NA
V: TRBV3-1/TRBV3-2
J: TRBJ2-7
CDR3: CASSQGHSYEQYF
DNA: TGTGCCAGCAGCCAAGGGCACTCCTACGAGCAGTACTTC